The 16 T cell receptor beta chains below all came from one sample that was sequenced in a study of CD8 T cells in ankylosing spondylitis. One entry per CDR3 protein, called by TCRdb with MiXCR from the 5' RACE reads. The table shows about 240,000 distinct CDR3 sequences, with 10% occurring only once. The sample consisted of blood, either unsorted or a sorted T cell fraction (not recorded which). The receptors come from a male donor with ankylosing spondylitis or in good health (not recorded which).

The V and J genes are TRBV29-1 and TRBJ1-1; D is unresolved. There are 13 residues in the CDR3. The germline V gene has CDR1 SQVTM and CDR2 ANQGSEA. Deletions cut 4 bases from V and 0 bases from J, with 9 bases between. Here the CDR3 DNA reads TGCAGCGTTGTCTTTGGGCTGAACACTGAAGCTTTCTTT. It yields the protein CSVVFGLNTEAFF.

The V and J genes are TRBV5-6 and TRBJ2-3; D gene unclear. V lost 0 bases and J 1 base, leaving 12 bases between the germline ends. Germline V gives CDR1 SGHDT, CDR2 YYEEEE. The CDR3 consists of 16 residues. Here the CDR3 DNA reads TGTGCCAGCAGCTTGGAACTAAGGTTACGCACAGATACGCAGTATTTT. Amino acids: CASSLELRLRTDTQYF. The full variable domain, in which reference TRBV5-6 and TRBJ2-3 provide the parts outside the CDR3, is DAGVTQSPTHLIKTRGQQVTLRCSPKSGHDTVSWYQQALGQGPQFIFQYYEEEERQRGNFPDRFSGHQFPNYSSELNVNALLLGDSALYLCASSLELRLRTDTQYFGPGTRLTVL.

This clonotype has ten or more counts. J is TRBJ2-2 and V is TRBV12-3 or TRBV12-4, with D hard to call. The CDR3 has 15 residues. Deletions cut 2 bases from V and 1 base from J, with 8 bases between. CDR3 in amino acids: CASSLTELNTGELFF. The CDR3 DNA reads as TGTGCCAGCAGTTTAACCGAGCTGAACACCGGGGAGCTGTTTTTT.

This clonotype was counted many times. The genes are TRBV5-1 and TRBJ1-1; TRBD1 is a possible D gene (5 bases). V shed 2 bases and J shed 4 bases, with 18 bases lying between them. CDR3 length: 16 amino acids. Germline CDR1 is SGHRS and CDR2 is YFSETQ. In DNA form, the CDR3 reads TGCGCCAGCAGCTTACGCGGGACCCAGAGCGGCACTGAAGCTTTCTTT. Translation: CASSLRGTQSGTEAFF.

The chain recombines TRBV12-3 or TRBV12-4 with TRBJ2-2; 10 positions match TRBD2. This CDR3 has 17 residues. The V and J ends lost 3 bases and 7 bases, in that order; junction bases with no gene match: 11. The CDR3 coding sequence is TGTGCCAGCAGTTTGAGGGGAGGACTAGCGGTGAGCGGGGAGCTGTTTTTT. This sequence encodes CASSLRGGLAVSGELFF.

This clonotype has a count of ten or more. The CDR3 protein is CAWSTRDYMNTEAFF. In DNA form, the CDR3 reads TGTGCCTGGAGTACCCGGGACTATATGAACACTGAAGCTTTCTTT. The chain has TRBV30 and TRBJ1-1, with D tentatively TRBD1 (5 bases). V dropped 2 bases and J dropped 0 bases, with 13 bases sitting between them. This CDR3 is built from 15 residues. CDR1 and CDR2 (germline): GTSNPN, SVGIG (reference sequence).

Comments on this clonotype: An end of the junction does not agree with germline; a read error may underlie this. The rearrangement links TRBV7-7 to TRBJ2-7; D is unclear. Per germline, CDR1 SSHAT and CDR2 FNYEAQ (reference sequence). The CDR3 spans 13 residues. The CDR3 DNA sequence: TGTGCCGGCAGCTTAGAAGTCTCCTACGAGCAGTACTTC. Encoded protein: CAGSLEVSYEQYF.

In its sample, this clonotype was seen many times. The V and J genes are TRBV20-1 and TRBJ2-3, with 7 positions matching TRBD1. The CDR3 spans 13 residues. CDR1 is DFQATT, CDR2 SNEGSKA, per germline (reference sequence). V lost 5 bases, J lost 3 bases, and 5 bases stayed unmatched. The CDR3 DNA is TGCAGTGCTCCGGGACAGCAAACAGATACGCAGTATTTT. The encoded protein is CSAPGQQTDTQYF.

In this sample, this clonotype turned up many times. V gene TRBV3-1 combines with J gene TRBJ1-1; D is possibly TRBD1 (5 bases). This CDR3 has 14 amino acids. V was trimmed by 1 base and J by 5 bases, leaving 11 bases between them. CDR1 and CDR2 (germline): LGHDT, YNNKEL (reference sequence). CDR3: CASSQGGGGTEAFF. The CDR3 DNA reads as TGTGCCAGCAGCCAAGGGGGGGGAGGGACTGAAGCTTTCTTT.

This clonotype was picked up many times. The chain uses TRBV2 and TRBJ2-1; 12 bases match TRBD2. Germline V gene sequence: CDR1 SNHLY, CDR2 FYNNEI. This CDR3 has 18 residues. V lost 2 bases and J lost 1; bases outside the gene matches: 6. CDR3 bases: TGTGCCAGCAGTGAACCCAGGACTAGCGGGAAATCCTACAATGAGCAGTTCTTC. Translated: CASSEPRTSGKSYNEQFF.

V gene TRBV12-3 or TRBV12-4 combines with J gene TRBJ2-1, with D tentatively TRBD2 (6 bases). The CDR3 has 15 amino acids. The V gene lost 8 bases and the J gene lost 2 bases, with 16 bases spanning the gap. CDR3: CASGDGTGAYNEQFF. The CDR3 region has the DNA TGTGCCAGCGGAGACGGGACTGGGGCCTACAATGAGCAGTTCTTC.

In its sample, this clonotype was seen many times. The chain links TRBV6-2 or TRBV6-3 to TRBJ2-2; a weak D match, TRBD2 (6 bases). V lost 6 bases, J lost 1 base, and 12 bases lay in between. Germline assignment: CDR1 MNHEY and CDR2 SVGEGT. The CDR3 sequence is 15 residues long. The DNA for the CDR3 is TGTGCCAGCAGGGGACTTGCGAAGAACACCGGGGAGCTGTTTTTT. Encoded protein: CASRGLAKNTGELFF.

This clonotype was observed at least ten times. The chain has TRBV20-1 and TRBJ1-3; D remains ambiguous. This CDR3 has 12 amino acids. V was clipped by 4 bases and J by 4 bases, with 8 bases between them. CDR1 DFQATT and CDR2 SNEGSKA come from the germline V gene (reference sequence). The CDR3 DNA reads TGCAGTGCTACCGGGGTCGGAAACACCATATATTTT. Its translation is CSATGVGNTIYF.

This chain joins TRBV10-1 and TRBJ2-5; possibly TRBD2 for D (5 bases). The CDR3 is 14 amino acids. Germline CDR1 and CDR2: WNHNN and SYGVQD (reference sequence). V was shortened by 0 bases and J by 5 bases, with 10 bases between the two germline ends. The CDR3 coding sequence is TGCGCCAGCAGTGAGTCCCCGGGGATCGAGACCCAGTACTTC. This encodes CASSESPGIETQYF.

The sample holds many counts of this clonotype. V gene TRBV20-1 combines with J gene TRBJ2-2; TRBD1 is a possible D gene (5 bases). Germline V lookup: CDR1 DFQATT, CDR2 SNEGSKA (reference sequence). V was pared by 0 bases and J by 6 bases, with 14 bases between. The length of the CDR3 is 15 residues. In DNA, the CDR3 is TGCAGTGCTAGAGATGAGCAGGGCTATGCCGGGGAGCTGTTTTTT. Translating it yields CSARDEQGYAGELFF.

This clonotype was seen many times. The chain carries TRBV20-1 and TRBJ1-2, with D hard to call. In germline, CDR1 is DFQATT, CDR2 SNEGSKA (reference sequence). Trimming left V 1 base short and J 3 bases short, with 3 bases between. The CDR3 consists of 11 residues. The CDR3 sequence is CSARGDYGYTF. CDR3 nucleotides: TGCAGTGCTAGAGGGGACTATGGCTACACCTTC.